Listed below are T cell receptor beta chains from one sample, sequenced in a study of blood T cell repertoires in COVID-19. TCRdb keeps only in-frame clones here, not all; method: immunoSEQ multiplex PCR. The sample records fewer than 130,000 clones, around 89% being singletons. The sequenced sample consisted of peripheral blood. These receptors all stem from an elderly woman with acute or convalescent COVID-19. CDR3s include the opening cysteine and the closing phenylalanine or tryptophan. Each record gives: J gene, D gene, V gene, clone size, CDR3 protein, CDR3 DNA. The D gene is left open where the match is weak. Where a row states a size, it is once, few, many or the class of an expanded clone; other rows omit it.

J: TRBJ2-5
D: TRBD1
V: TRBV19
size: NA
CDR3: CASSSSRGFQETQYF
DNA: TGTGCCAGTAGTAGCAGCAGGGGGTTCCAAGAGACCCAGTACTTC

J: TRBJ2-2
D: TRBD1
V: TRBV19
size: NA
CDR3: CASSLTGGPTGELFF
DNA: TGTGCCAGTAGCCTTACAGGGGGACCCACCGGGGAGCTGTTTTTT

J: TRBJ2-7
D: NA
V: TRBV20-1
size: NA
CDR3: CSASWGRFYEQYF
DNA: TGCAGTGCTAGTTGGGGCCGTTTCTACGAGCAGTACTTC

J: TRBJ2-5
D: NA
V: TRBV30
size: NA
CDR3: CARLVGETQYF
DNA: TGTGCCCGGCTCGTCGGGGAGACCCAGTACTTC

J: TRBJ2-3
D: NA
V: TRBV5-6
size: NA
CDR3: CASSLASPYTQYF
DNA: TGTGCCAGCAGCTTGGCTAGCCCATATACGCAGTATTTT

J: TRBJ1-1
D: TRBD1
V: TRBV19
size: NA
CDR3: CASSRRTTGASAEAFF
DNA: TGTGCCAGTAGTCGAAGGACCACAGGGGCAAGCGCTGAAGCTTTCTTT

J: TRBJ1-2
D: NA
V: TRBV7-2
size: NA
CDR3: CASRPAPGSLFDGYTF
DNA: TGTGCCAGCAGGCCAGCCCCAGGGTCACTATTTGATGGCTACACCTTC

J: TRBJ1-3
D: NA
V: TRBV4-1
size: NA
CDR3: CASSPYVGGGGHSGNTIYF
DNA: TGCGCCAGCAGCCCCTATGTCGGAGGCGGAGGGCACTCTGGAAACACCATATATTTT

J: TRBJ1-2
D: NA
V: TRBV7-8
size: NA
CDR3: CASSLQGKNYGYTF
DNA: TGTGCCAGCAGCTTACAGGGGAAAAACTATGGCTACACCTTC

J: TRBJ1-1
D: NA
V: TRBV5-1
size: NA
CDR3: CASSLGSTAEAFF
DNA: TGCGCCAGCAGCTTAGGATCGACAGCTGAAGCTTTCTTT

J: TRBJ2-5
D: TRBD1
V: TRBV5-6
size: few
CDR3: CASSYQGAAETQYF
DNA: TGTGCCAGCAGTTATCAGGGGGCCGCAGAGACCCAGTACTTC

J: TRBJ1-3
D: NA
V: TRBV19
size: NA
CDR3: CASSGAAGNTIYF
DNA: TGTGCCAGTAGTGGCGCGGCTGGAAACACCATATATTTT

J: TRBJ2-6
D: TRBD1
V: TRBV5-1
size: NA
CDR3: CASSFEGQGAGSGANVLTF
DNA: TGCGCCAGCAGCTTTGAAGGACAGGGGGCAGGCTCTGGGGCCAACGTCCTGACTTTC

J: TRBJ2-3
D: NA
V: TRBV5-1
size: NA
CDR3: CASSPGSVLWRGSTDTQYF
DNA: TGCGCCAGCAGCCCGGGGTCGGTTTTGTGGCGGGGAAGCACAGATACGCAGTATTTT

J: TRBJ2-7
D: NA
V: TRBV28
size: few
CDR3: CASRVGASYEQYF
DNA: TGTGCCAGCAGAGTTGGGGCCTCCTACGAGCAGTACTTC

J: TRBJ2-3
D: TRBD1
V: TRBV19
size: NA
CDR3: CASSAGQGTDTQYF
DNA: TGTGCCAGTAGTGCAGGACAGGGCACAGATACGCAGTATTTT

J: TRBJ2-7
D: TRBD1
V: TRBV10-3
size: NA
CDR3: CAISGGDRGDAEQYF
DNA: TGTGCCATCAGTGGGGGGGACAGGGGGGATGCCGAGCAGTACTTC

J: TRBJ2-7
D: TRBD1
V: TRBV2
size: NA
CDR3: CASMGQGGYEQYF
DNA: TGTGCCAGCATGGGACAGGGAGGGTACGAGCAGTACTTC

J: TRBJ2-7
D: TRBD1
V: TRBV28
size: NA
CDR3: CASSLDRAPDYEQYF
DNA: TGTGCCAGCAGCCTTGACAGGGCTCCGGACTACGAGCAGTACTTC

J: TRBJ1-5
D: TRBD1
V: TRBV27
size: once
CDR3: CASSTLTGLNQPQHF
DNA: TGTGCCAGCAGTACCTTGACAGGGCTGAATCAGCCCCAGCATTTT

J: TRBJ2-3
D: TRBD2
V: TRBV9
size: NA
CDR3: CASSTSSGGDSTDTQYF
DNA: TGTGCCAGCAGCACTTCTAGCGGGGGGGATAGCACAGATACGCAGTATTTT

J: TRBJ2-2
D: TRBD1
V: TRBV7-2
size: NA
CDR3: CASSRQGSGELFF
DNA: TGTGCCAGCAGTAGACAGGGATCCGGGGAGCTGTTTTTT

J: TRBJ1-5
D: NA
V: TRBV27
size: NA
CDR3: CASSPFIDQPQHF
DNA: TGTGCCAGCAGCCCGTTTATAGATCAGCCCCAGCATTTT

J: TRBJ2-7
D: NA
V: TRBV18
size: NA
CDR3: CASSPAGSYEQYF
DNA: TGTGCCAGCTCACCGGCAGGATCCTACGAGCAGTACTTC

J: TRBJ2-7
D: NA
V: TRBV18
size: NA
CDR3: CASSPPAQSYEQYF
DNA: TGTGCCAGCTCACCACCGGCACAGTCCTACGAGCAGTACTTC

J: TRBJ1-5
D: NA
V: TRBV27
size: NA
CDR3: CASSSRESLNQPQHF
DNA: TGTGCCAGCAGTTCCCGGGAGTCCCTTAATCAGCCCCAGCATTTT

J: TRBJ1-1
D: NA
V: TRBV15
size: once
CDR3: CATSRRFGRPADTEAFF
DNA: TGTGCCACCAGCAGAAGATTCGGTCGCCCCGCGGACACTGAAGCTTTCTTT

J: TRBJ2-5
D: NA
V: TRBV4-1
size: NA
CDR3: CASSQEGGGWTQYF
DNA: TGCGCCAGCAGCCAAGAAGGTGGCGGTTGGACCCAGTACTTC

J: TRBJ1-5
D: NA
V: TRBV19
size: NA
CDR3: CASSADRSNQPQHF
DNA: TGTGCCAGTAGTGCGGACAGAAGCAATCAGCCCCAGCATTTT

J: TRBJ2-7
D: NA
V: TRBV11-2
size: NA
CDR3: CASSFSAGPYEQYF
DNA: TGTGCCAGCAGCTTCTCCGCAGGGCCGTACGAGCAGTACTTC

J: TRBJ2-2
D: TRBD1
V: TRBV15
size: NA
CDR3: CATSRGTGGTGELFF
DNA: TGTGCCACCAGCAGAGGAACAGGGGGTACCGGGGAGCTGTTTTTT

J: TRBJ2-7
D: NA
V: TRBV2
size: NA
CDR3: CASSETWARAYEQYF
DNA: TGTGCCAGCAGTGAAACGTGGGCGAGAGCCTACGAGCAGTACTTC

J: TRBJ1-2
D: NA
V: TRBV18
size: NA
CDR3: CASSPPAAGSPGYTF
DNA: TGTGCCAGCTCACCACCGGCGGCAGGGTCCCCTGGCTACACCTTC

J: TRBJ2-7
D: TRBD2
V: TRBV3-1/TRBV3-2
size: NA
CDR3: CASSQEGWTSGGAENEQYF
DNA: TGTGCCAGCAGCCAAGAAGGCTGGACTAGCGGGGGGGCCGAAAACGAGCAGTACTTC

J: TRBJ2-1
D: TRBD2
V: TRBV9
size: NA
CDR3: CASSGVSSGGPSYNEQFF
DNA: TGTGCCAGCAGCGGGGTTTCGAGCGGGGGGCCCTCCTACAATGAGCAGTTCTTC

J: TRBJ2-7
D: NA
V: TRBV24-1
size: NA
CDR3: CATSDSGNRVEQYF
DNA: TGTGCCACCAGTGATAGCGGAAACAGGGTCGAGCAGTACTTC

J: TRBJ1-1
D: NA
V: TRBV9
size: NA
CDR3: CASSVTPGGNGAFF
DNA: TGTGCCAGCAGCGTCACCCCGGGGGGGAACGGAGCTTTCTTT

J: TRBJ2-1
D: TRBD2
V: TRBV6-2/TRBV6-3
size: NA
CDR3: CASSYSLAGAYNEQFF
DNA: TGTGCCAGCAGTTACTCGCTAGCGGGGGCTTACAATGAGCAGTTCTTC

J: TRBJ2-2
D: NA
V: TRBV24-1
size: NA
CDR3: CATSDRSTGELFF
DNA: TGTGCCACGTCCGACAGAAGCACCGGGGAGCTGTTTTTT

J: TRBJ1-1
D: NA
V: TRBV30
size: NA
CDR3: CAWSDIFSAGTEAFF
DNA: TGTGCCTGGAGTGATATCTTCTCGGCAGGGACTGAAGCTTTCTTT

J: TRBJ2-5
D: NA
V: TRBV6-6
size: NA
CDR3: CASSLTIQETQYF
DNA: TGTGCCAGCAGCCTAACGATCCAAGAGACCCAGTACTTC

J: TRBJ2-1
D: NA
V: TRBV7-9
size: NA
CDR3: CASSLVEGSNEQFF
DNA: TGTGCCAGCAGCTTAGTGGAGGGTTCGAATGAGCAGTTCTTC

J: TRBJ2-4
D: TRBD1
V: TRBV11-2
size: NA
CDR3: CASSLDGTGPEQAKNIQYF
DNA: TGTGCCAGCAGCTTAGATGGGACAGGACCCGAACAAGCCAAAAACATTCAGTACTTC

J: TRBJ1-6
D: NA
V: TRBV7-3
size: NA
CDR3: CASSTGTINSPLHF
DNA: TGTGCCAGCAGCACCGGGACAATAAATTCACCCCTCCACTTT

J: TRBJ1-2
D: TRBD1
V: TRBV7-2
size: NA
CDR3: CASSSAGQVYGYTF
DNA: TGTGCCAGCAGCTCCGCGGGACAGGTCTATGGCTACACCTTC

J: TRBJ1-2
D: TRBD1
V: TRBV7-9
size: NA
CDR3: CASSKGQGATTYGYTF
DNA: TGTGCCAGCAGTAAAGGACAGGGAGCGACTACCTATGGCTACACCTTC

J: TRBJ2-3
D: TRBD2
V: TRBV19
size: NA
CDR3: CASSIGLAGGRGTDTQYF
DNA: TGTGCCAGTAGTATAGGCCTAGCGGGGGGCAGGGGCACAGATACGCAGTATTTT

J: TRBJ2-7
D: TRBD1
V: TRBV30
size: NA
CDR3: CAWSLGQGADEQYF
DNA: TGTGCCTGGAGTCTCGGACAGGGGGCCGACGAGCAGTACTTC

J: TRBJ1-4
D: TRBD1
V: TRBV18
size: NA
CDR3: CASSLQGEYAKLFF
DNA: TGTGCCAGCTCACTTCAGGGGGAGTATGCAAAACTGTTTTTT

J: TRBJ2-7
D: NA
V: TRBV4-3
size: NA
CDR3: CASSPGVGYEQYF
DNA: TGCGCCAGCAGTCCCGGAGTCGGCTACGAGCAGTACTTC

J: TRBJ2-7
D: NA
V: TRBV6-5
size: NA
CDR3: CASSYLRVGEQYF
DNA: TGTGCCAGCAGTTACCTTCGGGTGGGCGAGCAGTACTTC

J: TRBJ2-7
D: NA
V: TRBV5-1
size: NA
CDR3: CASSPAQGGYEQYF
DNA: TGCGCCAGCAGCCCGGCACAGGGGGGGTACGAGCAGTACTTC

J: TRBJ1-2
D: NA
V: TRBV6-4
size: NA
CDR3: CARLGQSDYGYTF
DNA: TGTGCCAGACTGGGACAAAGCGACTATGGCTACACCTTC

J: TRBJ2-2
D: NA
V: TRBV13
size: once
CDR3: CASSLTNLAGTVINTGELFF
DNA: TGTGCCAGCAGCTTAACTAATTTGGCGGGGACCGTTATAAACACCGGGGAGCTGTTTTTT